The T cell receptor (beta chain) under discussion was sequenced for a study of blood T cell repertoires in COVID-19. Study overall: T cells, B-cell-depleted T cells, or PBMCs provided the cDNA or gDNA that served as material.

Germline CDR1 MNHEY, CDR2 SVGEGT. The CDR3 spans 13 residues. With 0 bases removed from V and 4 bases from J, the gap between germline ends came to 7 bases. This clone was counted between two and nine times. Original handling: Estimation of nucleated cell counts was performed using reference gene primer amplification. Produced via immunoSEQ multiplex PCR; TCRdb's table is partial and in-frame only. The DNA was the basis for D and trimming; V, J and clone size are from that table. The sample lists roughly 300,000 clones; around 85% were seen once. In Cohort 3, a recovered donor had either two negative PCRs, clearance, or symptom resolution.

This rearrangement joins TRBV6-2 or TRBV6-3 to TRBJ2-7; no firm D call. Material for sequencing was PBMCs or T cells enriched from blood (not recorded which). The source is a woman aged 50 to 60 who had recovered from COVID-19. The CDR3, as DNA: TGTGCCAGCAGTTACTCGGCCCCATACGAGCAGTACTTC. Translated: CASSYSAPYEQYF.